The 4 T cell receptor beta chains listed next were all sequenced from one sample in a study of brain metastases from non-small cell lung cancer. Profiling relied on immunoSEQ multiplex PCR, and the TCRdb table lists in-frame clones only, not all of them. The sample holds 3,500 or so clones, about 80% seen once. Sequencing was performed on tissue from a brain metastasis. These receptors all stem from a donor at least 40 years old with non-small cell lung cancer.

In DNA, the CDR3 is TGTGCCAGCAGTGAGGGAGGGGGAACAGATACGCAGTATTTT. It encodes CASSEGGGTDTQYF. The chain employs TRBV2 and TRBJ2-3; maybe TRBD2 (7 bases). The V gene lost 3 bases and the J gene lost 3 bases, with 10 bases spanning the gap. The CDR3 spans 14 residues. Germline CDR1 SNHLY, CDR2 FYNNEI.

The CDR3: CASSHSRQGAGETQYF. CDR3 DNA sequence: TGTGCCAGCAGTCATTCCAGACAGGGGGCAGGGGAGACCCAGTACTTC. The chain combines TRBV28 with TRBJ2-5, with 10 nucleotides matching TRBD1. The V gene end was trimmed by 5 bases and the J gene end by 5 bases; junction bases not matched to a gene: 11. There are 16 residues in the CDR3. From germline, CDR1 is MDHEN and CDR2 SYDVKM.

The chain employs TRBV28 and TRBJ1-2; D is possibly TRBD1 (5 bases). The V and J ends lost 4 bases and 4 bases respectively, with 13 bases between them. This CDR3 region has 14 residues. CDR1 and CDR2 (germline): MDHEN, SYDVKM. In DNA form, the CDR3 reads TGTGCCAGCAGTTCCCGGGCAGGGCTCTATGGCTACACCTTC. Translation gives CASSSRAGLYGYTF.

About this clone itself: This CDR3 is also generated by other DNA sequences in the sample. The CDR3 bases are TGTGCCAGCAGCCTAAGGACTAGCGGGGCCGGGGAGCTGTTTTTT. This encodes CASSLRTSGAGELFF. The chain joins TRBV3-1 (or the pseudogene TRBV3-2) to TRBJ2-2; 12 bases are shared with TRBD2. V was clipped by 4 bases and J by 6 bases; unmatched bases: 3. This CDR3 has 15 amino acids. Germline CDR1 is LGHDT and CDR2 is YNNKEL (reference sequence).